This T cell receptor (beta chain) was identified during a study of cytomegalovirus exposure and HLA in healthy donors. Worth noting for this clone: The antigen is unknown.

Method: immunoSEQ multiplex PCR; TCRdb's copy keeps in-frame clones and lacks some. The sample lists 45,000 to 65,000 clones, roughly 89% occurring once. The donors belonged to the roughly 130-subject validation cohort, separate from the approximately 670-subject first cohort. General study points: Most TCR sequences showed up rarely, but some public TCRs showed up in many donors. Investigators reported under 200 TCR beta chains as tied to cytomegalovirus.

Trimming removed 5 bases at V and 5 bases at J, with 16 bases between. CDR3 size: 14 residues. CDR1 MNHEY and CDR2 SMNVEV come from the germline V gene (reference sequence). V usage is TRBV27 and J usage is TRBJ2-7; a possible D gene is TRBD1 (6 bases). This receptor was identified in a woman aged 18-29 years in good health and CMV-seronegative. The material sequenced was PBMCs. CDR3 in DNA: TGTGCCAGCAGTCAAACAGGGAGTGGAAACGAGCAGTACTTC. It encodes CASSQTGSGNEQYF.